Described below is a single T cell receptor beta chain sequence and its context. Its target is unknown. Some second doses came at about 4 weeks and others at about 12 weeks; these were pooled. The data were obtained in a study of T cell responses to AZD1222 COVID-19 vaccine. Study findings and constraints: AZD1222 recipients seropositive at baseline numbered only six. White British donors predominated, females outnumbered males, and clonal diversity was possibly underestimated. The CD4 TCRs associated with vaccination extended across spike and predominated at 160-218 and 743-854.

Generated by immunoSEQ multiplex PCR, the TCRdb table keeps only in-frame clones and is missing some. The sample holds about 130,000 clones, about nine tenths seen once. J was trimmed by 4 bases and V by 3 bases; bases with no gene match: 5. Germline V lookup: CDR1 SGHAT, CDR2 FQNNGV. The CDR3 sequence is 15 residues long. The V call is TRBV11-2, the J call TRBJ2-2; 7 bases are a match to TRBD1. The sample in question was peripheral blood, obtained 28 days after the second AZD1222 dose. The receptor was derived from an adult who received the AZD1222 COVID-19 vaccine. DNA for the CDR3: TGTGCCAGCAGCTTGACAGGGAAGGTCACCGGGGAGCTGTTTTTT. Translated, it gives CASSLTGKVTGELFF. Full variable domain (missing parts from reference TRBV11-2 and TRBJ2-2): EAGVAQSPRYKIIEKRQSVAFWCNPISGHATLYWYQQILGQGPKLLIQFQNNGVVDDSQLPKDRFSAERLKGVDSTLKIQPAKLEDSAVYLCASSLTGKVTGELFFGEGSRLTVL.